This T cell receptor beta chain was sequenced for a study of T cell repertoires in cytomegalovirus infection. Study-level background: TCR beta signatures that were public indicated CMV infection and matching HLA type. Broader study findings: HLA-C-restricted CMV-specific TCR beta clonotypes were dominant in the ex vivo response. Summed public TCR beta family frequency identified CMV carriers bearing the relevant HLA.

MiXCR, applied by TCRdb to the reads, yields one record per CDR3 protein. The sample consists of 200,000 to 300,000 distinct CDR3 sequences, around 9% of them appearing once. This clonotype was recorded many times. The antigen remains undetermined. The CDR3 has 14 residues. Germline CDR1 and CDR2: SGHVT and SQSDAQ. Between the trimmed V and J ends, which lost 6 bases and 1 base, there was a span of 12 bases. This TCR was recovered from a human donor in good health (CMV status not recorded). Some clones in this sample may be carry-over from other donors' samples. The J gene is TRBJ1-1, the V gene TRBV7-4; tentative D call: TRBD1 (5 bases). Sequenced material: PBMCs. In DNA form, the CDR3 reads TGTGCCAGCAGAGAACAGGAGAAGAACACTGAAGCTTTCTTT. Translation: CASREQEKNTEAFF.